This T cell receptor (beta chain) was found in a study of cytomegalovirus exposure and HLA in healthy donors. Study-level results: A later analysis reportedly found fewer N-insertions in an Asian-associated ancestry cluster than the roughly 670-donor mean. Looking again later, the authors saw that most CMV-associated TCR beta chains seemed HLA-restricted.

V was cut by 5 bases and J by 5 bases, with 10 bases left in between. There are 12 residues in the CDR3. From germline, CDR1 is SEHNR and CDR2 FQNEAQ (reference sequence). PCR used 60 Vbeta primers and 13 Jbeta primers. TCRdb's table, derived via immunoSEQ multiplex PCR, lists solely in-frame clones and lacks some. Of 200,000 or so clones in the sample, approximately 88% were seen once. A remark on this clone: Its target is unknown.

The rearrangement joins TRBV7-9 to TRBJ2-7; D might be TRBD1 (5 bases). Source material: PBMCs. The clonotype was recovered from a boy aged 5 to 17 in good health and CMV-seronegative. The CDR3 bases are TGTGCCAGCAGCCCAGCAGGGAACGAGCAGTACTTC. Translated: CASSPAGNEQYF.